This T cell receptor beta chain was sequenced during a study of T-cell memory formation after mild COVID-19. Broader study findings: Later expanders leaned toward CD4+, whereas clones contracting from day 15 to 85 were balanced CD4/CD8. Mainly in CM and EM were contracting CD4+ clones; CD8+ were in EMRA.

TCRdb re-derived calls from the 5' RACE reads in MiXCR, one entry per CDR3 protein. The sample holds 300,000 to 400,000 distinct CDR3 sequences, about an eighth seen once. CDR1 and CDR2 (germline): MNHNS, SASEGT. The CDR3 length is 15 residues. The V gene lost 3 bases and the J gene lost 0 bases, with 9 bases spanning the gap. Turning to this clonotype: Its antigen is as yet unknown.

The TCR comes from a man younger than 30 who had mild COVID-19 (a few samples of this study predate the infection). Cell type and time point are not known. The chain is built from TRBV6-1 and TRBJ2-4; D ambiguous. Material: PBMCs or a T cell subset sorted from them (not recorded which). The CDR3 nucleotides read TGTGCCAGCAGTGACAGCCCTATAGCCAAAAACATTCAGTACTTC. As protein: CASSDSPIAKNIQYF.